This T cell receptor (beta chain) was found in a study of T cell clonality in common variable immunodeficiency. The V end was cut by 6 bases, the J end by 3 bases, with 14 bases between. The CDR3 is made up of 14 amino acids. Per the germline V gene, CDR1 is DFQATT and CDR2 is SNEGSKA (reference sequence). Notes on the study in general: In common variable immunodeficiency, TCR beta chains reportedly carried fewer deletions and N-nucleotide insertions. Shared TCRbeta clones were fewer between CVID subjects than controls.

Equal genomic DNA amounts from CVID and control samples were sequenced. Clones were read by immunoSEQ multiplex PCR, and TCRdb kept only the in-frame ones, dropping some. The table lists 23,000 or so clones, no singletons, with approximately 8.9% in the top ten. This clone was counted at least ten times. Its antigen remains unidentified. The missing CDR3 end, 3 residues past where the read stops, is filled in from the germline J gene. The clonotype comes from a human donor with common variable immunodeficiency. The material sequenced was peripheral blood mononuclear cells. The chain recombines TRBV20-1 with TRBJ1-4; D gene uncertain. The chain's CDR3 is CSALSRRANEKLFF. Partial CDR3 DNA: TGCAGTGCCTTATCCCGCAGAGCTAATGAAAAA.